Following are 8 T cell receptor beta chains from one sample sequenced in a study of blood T cells in healthy people across ages. Primers used in a second PCR of roughly 7 to 11 cycles were a sample-barcoded 5' primer and a J-beta primer mix. TCRdb independently ran MiXCR on the 5' RACE reads; one entry per CDR3 protein. This table holds 1.4 million or so distinct CDR3 sequences, approximately 43% found once. Sequenced material: blood. These receptors all stem from a woman aged 18-29 years in good health.

This clonotype was picked up a small number of times. This chain links TRBV7-7 with TRBJ2-3, with 9 bases identical to TRBD2. This CDR3 region has 15 residues. The V gene's germline CDR1 is SSHAT and CDR2 FNYEAQ (reference sequence). CDR3 sequence reads: CAVAERGASTDTQYF. CDR3 coding DNA: TGTGCAGTGGCGGAGCGGGGGGCCAGCACAGATACGCAGTATTTT.

This clonotype showed up just once. One end of the junction varies from germline; a read error may be responsible. The chain combines TRBV3-1 with TRBJ2-1, with D perhaps matching TRBD1 (5 bases). The CDR3 extends over 13 amino acids. CDR1 LGHDT and CDR2 YNNKEL come from the germline V gene (reference sequence). In DNA form, the CDR3 reads TGTACCAGCAGCCAAGACAGAAACAATGAGCAGTTCTTC. This codes for CTSSQDRNNEQFF.

This clonotype has just a few counts. At one boundary the junction diverges from the germline segment, which might be a read error. The chain combines TRBV9 with TRBJ1-1; the D gene is possibly TRBD1 (6 bases). The CDR3 is 14 residues long. CDR1 is SGDLS, CDR2 YYNGEE, per germline. The CDR3 protein is CASSVGPGDTEAFF. CDR3 nucleotide sequence: TGTGCTAGCAGCGTAGGCCCAGGGGACACTGAAGCTTTCTTT. Variable domain in full (rest from reference TRBV9 and TRBJ1-1): DSGVTQTPKHLITATGQRVTLRCSPRSGDLSVYWYQQSLDQGLQFLIQYYNGEERAKGNILERFSAQQFPDLHSELNLSSLELGDSALYFCASSVGPGDTEAFFGQGTRLTVV.

J is TRBJ2-5 and V is TRBV18, with 7 bases fitting TRBD1. There are 14 residues in the CDR3. Germline CDR1 is KGHSH and CDR2 is LQKENI. J lost 3 bases, V lost 3 bases, and 4 bases had no gene match. The CDR3 loop reads CASSPTGKEETQYF. CDR3 coding DNA: TGTGCCAGCTCACCGACAGGGAAGGAAGAGACCCAGTACTTC.

This clonotype was detected ten times or more. The rearrangement uses TRBV3-1 and TRBJ1-2; TRBD1 is a possible D gene (6 bases). The CDR3 is made up of 13 amino acids. The V end lost 2 bases, the J end lost 11 bases, and 15 bases lay between the germline ends. Germline assignment: CDR1 LGHDT and CDR2 YNNKEL (reference sequence). The CDR3, as DNA: TGTGCCAGCAGCCAAAACTCAGGGGAGGGGTACACCTTC. This sequence encodes CASSQNSGEGYTF.

The V and J genes are TRBV5-6 and TRBJ2-1, with D possibly being TRBD2 (6 bases). Germline loops: CDR1 SGHDT, CDR2 YYEEEE. The V end lost 0 bases, the J end lost 7 bases, and 17 bases lay between the germline ends. The length of the CDR3 is 16 residues. This CDR3 is CASSLVPGDPRNEQFF. In DNA form, the CDR3 reads TGTGCCAGCAGCTTGGTCCCGGGAGACCCCCGGAATGAGCAGTTCTTC.

This clonotype showed up just a few times. J is TRBJ1-5 and V is TRBV29-1; D is ambiguous. CDR3 length: 16 amino acids. Germline assignment: CDR1 SQVTM and CDR2 ANQGSEA. The ends were cut back, 1 base at V and 3 bases at J, with 16 bases in the middle. The CDR3 DNA sequence: TGCAGCGTTGAAGCAATAACCGTGTATCTCAATCAGCCCCAGCATTTT. This codes for CSVEAITVYLNQPQHF.

This rearrangement joins TRBV28 to TRBJ1-5; a weak D match, TRBD1 (5 bases). CDR3 size: 15 residues. Trimming took off 1 base at V and 7 bases at J, with 14 bases between the two ends. CDR1 MDHEN and CDR2 SYDVKM come from the germline V gene. The CDR3 sequence: CASSLLGEGGQPQHF. The CDR3 DNA reads TGTGCCAGCAGTTTATTGGGGGAAGGAGGACAGCCCCAGCATTTT.